This is a list of T cell receptor beta chains from one sample in a study of T cell responses to AZD1222 COVID-19 vaccine. The protocol was immunoSEQ multiplex PCR, while the TCRdb copy is restricted to in-frame clones and leaves out a portion. The data contain about 120,000 clones, around 85% of them singletons. The input for sequencing was peripheral blood, taken on day 0 of AZD1222 vaccination. The receptors were gathered from an adult in good health. Each CDR3 is given with its conserved first and last residue. The order of the fields is V gene, D gene, J gene, clone size, CDR3 DNA, CDR3 protein. D genes are given only for firm matches. Clone size, where shown, is once, few, many, or a class for clones that have expanded.

V gene: TRBV3-1/TRBV3-2; D gene: TRBD1; J gene: TRBJ1-1; clone size: .; CDR3 DNA: TGTGCCAGCTCCGGGACAGGGGACACTGAAGCTTTCTTT; CDR3 protein: CASSGTGDTEAFF
V gene: TRBV19; D gene: .; J gene: TRBJ2-6; clone size: .; CDR3 DNA: TGTGCCAGTTCCAATACTGGCGGGGCCAACGTCCTGACTTTC; CDR3 protein: CASSNTGGANVLTF
V gene: TRBV3-1/TRBV3-2; D gene: .; J gene: TRBJ1-6; clone size: .; CDR3 DNA: TGTGCCAGCAGCCAAGAACCAAATTCACCCCTCCACTTT; CDR3 protein: CASSQEPNSPLHF
V gene: TRBV3-1/TRBV3-2; D gene: .; J gene: TRBJ1-2; clone size: .; CDR3 DNA: TGTGCCAGCAGCCAAGGCGCGACACCTAACTATGGCTACACCTTC; CDR3 protein: CASSQGATPNYGYTF
V gene: TRBV21-1; D gene: .; J gene: TRBJ1-1; clone size: .; CDR3 DNA: TGTGCCAGCAGCCACGACAGCGGTGAAGCTTTCTTT; CDR3 protein: CASSHDSGEAFF
V gene: TRBV11-2; D gene: .; J gene: TRBJ2-7; clone size: few; CDR3 DNA: TGTGCCAGCAGCTTATCTCTATCCGAGCAGTACTTC; CDR3 protein: CASSLSLSEQYF
V gene: TRBV2; D gene: .; J gene: TRBJ1-5; clone size: once; CDR3 DNA: TGTGCCAGCAGCTCACTCTATAGCAATCAGCCCCAGCATTTT; CDR3 protein: CASSSLYSNQPQHF
V gene: TRBV5-4; D gene: .; J gene: TRBJ1-2; clone size: .; CDR3 DNA: TGTGCCAGCAGCTTGAACGGAGGCTATGGCTACACCTTC; CDR3 protein: CASSLNGGYGYTF
V gene: TRBV7-2; D gene: TRBD2; J gene: TRBJ2-7; clone size: .; CDR3 DNA: TGTGCCAGCAGTCAAGCGGGGGCCCAACCCGTCTACGAGCAGTACTTC; CDR3 protein: CASSQAGAQPVYEQYF
V gene: TRBV6-4; D gene: TRBD1; J gene: TRBJ1-5; clone size: .; CDR3 DNA: TGTGCCAGCAGTGGGGAAGGGGGCACTCAGCCCCAGCATTTT; CDR3 protein: CASSGEGGTQPQHF
V gene: TRBV6-5; D gene: .; J gene: TRBJ2-3; clone size: .; CDR3 DNA: TGTGCCACCTTTAGTTACAGGCTCACAGATACGCAGTATTTT; CDR3 protein: CATFSYRLTDTQYF
V gene: TRBV5-1; D gene: TRBD1; J gene: TRBJ1-2; clone size: .; CDR3 DNA: TGCGCCAGCAGCCCCACAGGGGACTATGGCTACACCTTC; CDR3 protein: CASSPTGDYGYTF
V gene: TRBV11-1; D gene: .; J gene: TRBJ1-1; clone size: once; CDR3 DNA: TGTGCCAGCAGCTTCGCAGAGGGGGTGTCTTTCTTT; CDR3 protein: CASSFAEGVSFF
V gene: TRBV3-1/TRBV3-2; D gene: .; J gene: TRBJ1-1; clone size: .; CDR3 DNA: TGTGCCAGCAGCCCACGGGGACGGATGAACACTGAAGCTTTCTTT; CDR3 protein: CASSPRGRMNTEAFF